These 7 T cell receptor beta chains were all obtained from the same sample, sequenced in a study of cytomegalovirus exposure and HLA in healthy donors. Primers included in the PCR were 60 Vbeta and 13 Jbeta primers. Sequencing was performed with immunoSEQ multiplex PCR; in TCRdb, only in-frame clones are kept and a portion is missing. The table shows under 150,000 clones, with about four fifths occurring only once. Sequenced input: PBMCs. These receptor sequences come from a woman in her thirties or forties in good health and CMV-seronegative.

V usage is TRBV10-3 and J usage is TRBJ1-3, with D perhaps matching TRBD1 (5 bases). Germline V gene lookup returns CDR1 ENHRY and CDR2 SYGVKD. V was pared by 7 bases and J by 3 bases, with 13 bases between. The length of the CDR3 is 14 residues. The CDR3 DNA sequence: TGTGCCATCAAGGAGGGGAGTATTGGAAACACCATATATTTT. Translating gives CAIKEGSIGNTIYF.

V usage is TRBV7-9 and J usage is TRBJ2-7; D is perhaps TRBD1 (6 bases). This CDR3 spans 17 amino acids. Germline assignment: CDR1 SEHNR and CDR2 FQNEAQ (reference sequence). The ends were cut back, 0 bases at V and 2 bases at J, with 17 bases in the middle. CDR3 region: CASSLADLQGGAYEQYF. The CDR3 region has the DNA TGTGCCAGCAGCTTAGCGGACTTACAGGGTGGGGCCTACGAGCAGTACTTC. Complete variable domain (other parts from reference TRBV7-9 and TRBJ2-7): DTGVSQNPRHKITKRGQNVTFRCDPISEHNRLYWYRQTLGQGPEFLTYFQNEAQLEKSRLLSDRFSAERPKGSFSTLEIQRTEQGDSAMYLCASSLADLQGGAYEQYFGPGTRLTVT.

The V call is TRBV27, the J call TRBJ2-5, with TRBD2 matching over 14 bases. The CDR3 has 18 amino acids. Germline CDR1 is MNHEY and CDR2 is SMNVEV (reference sequence). The J segment lost 0 bases and the V segment lost 4 bases, leaving 7 bases of the junction unmatched. CDR3 sequence (DNA): TGTGCCAGCAGTTATACCCGACTAGCGGGAGGGTACCAAGAGACCCAGTACTTC. It is translated as CASSYTRLAGGYQETQYF.

The chain couples TRBV10-2 to TRBJ2-6, with 8 bases that match TRBD1. The V and J ends lost 7 bases and 4 bases, in that order; junction bases with no gene match: 9. The CDR3 has 16 amino acids. Germline values: CDR1 WSHSY, CDR2 SAAADI. Here the CDR3 reads CASTRGQGTGANVLTF. The CDR3 DNA reads TGCGCCAGCACCAGAGGACAGGGAACAGGGGCCAACGTCCTGACTTTC.

The chain has TRBV15 and TRBJ1-2; D gene uncertain. CDR3 length: 13 amino acids. The germline gives CDR1 LNHNV, CDR2 YYDKDF (reference sequence). The germline V and J ends were trimmed by 0 bases and 5 bases, with 7 bases remaining between them. CDR3 in amino acids: CATSRDTQYGYTF. The CDR3 region has the DNA TGTGCCACCAGCAGAGATACACAGTATGGCTACACCTTC.

This chain joins TRBV4-2 and TRBJ1-6; TRBD1 aligns across 10 bases. The junction had 5 bases not matched to a gene; V was cut back by 0 bases and J by 9 bases. Germline V CDR1 and CDR2: LGHNA, YNFKEQ. This CDR3 has 16 amino acids. CDR3 in DNA: TGTGCCAGCAGCCAAGATGGGGGGACAGGGGCTTCACCCCTCCACTTT. Its translation is CASSQDGGTGASPLHF.

The rearrangement joins TRBV5-1 to TRBJ2-5; D is ambiguous. Germline CDR1 is SGHRS and CDR2 is YFSETQ. V lost 1 base to trimming and J lost 5 bases, with 3 bases between them. CDR3 length equals 11 residues. The DNA of the CDR3 is TGCGCCAGCAGCTTGCAGGAGACCCAGTACTTC. Its protein is CASSLQETQYF.